This T cell receptor beta chain was observed in a study of graft-versus-host responses after intestinal transplantation. Findings and limits, study-wide: Early post-transplant HvG declines were associated with peak circulating GvH clone levels.

Assay: immunoSEQ multiplex PCR; the TCRdb copy retains only in-frame clones and omits some. The sample contains tens of thousands of clones, around 94% of which appear only once. Concerning this clone itself: Its matching antigen is unknown.

The V end was cut by 0 bases, the J end by 1 base, with 11 bases between. This CDR3 region has 15 residues. Germline loops: CDR1 SGDLS, CDR2 YYNGEE. The clonotype was recovered from a human patient who received an intestinal transplant, so some T cells may come from the graft donor. V usage is TRBV9 and J usage is TRBJ2-7; no firm D call. The sample in question was PBMCs, obtained 16 days after intestinal transplant. The CDR3 bases are TGTGCCAGCAGCGTAGGGAGAACAGCGTCCTACGAGCAGTACTTC. Encoded protein: CASSVGRTASYEQYF.